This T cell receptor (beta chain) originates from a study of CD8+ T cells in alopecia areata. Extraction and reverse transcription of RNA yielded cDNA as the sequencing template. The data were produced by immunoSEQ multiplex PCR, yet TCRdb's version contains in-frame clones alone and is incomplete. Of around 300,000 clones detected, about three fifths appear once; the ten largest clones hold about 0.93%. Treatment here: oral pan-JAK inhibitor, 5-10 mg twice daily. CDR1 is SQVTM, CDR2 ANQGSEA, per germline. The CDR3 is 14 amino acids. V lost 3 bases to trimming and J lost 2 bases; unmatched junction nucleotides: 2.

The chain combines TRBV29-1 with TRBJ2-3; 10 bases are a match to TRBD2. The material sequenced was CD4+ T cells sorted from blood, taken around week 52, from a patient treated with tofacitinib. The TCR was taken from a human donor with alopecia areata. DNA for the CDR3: TGCAGCGTTGAGACTAGCGGGTCCACAGATACGCAGTATTTT. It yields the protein CSVETSGSTDTQYF.